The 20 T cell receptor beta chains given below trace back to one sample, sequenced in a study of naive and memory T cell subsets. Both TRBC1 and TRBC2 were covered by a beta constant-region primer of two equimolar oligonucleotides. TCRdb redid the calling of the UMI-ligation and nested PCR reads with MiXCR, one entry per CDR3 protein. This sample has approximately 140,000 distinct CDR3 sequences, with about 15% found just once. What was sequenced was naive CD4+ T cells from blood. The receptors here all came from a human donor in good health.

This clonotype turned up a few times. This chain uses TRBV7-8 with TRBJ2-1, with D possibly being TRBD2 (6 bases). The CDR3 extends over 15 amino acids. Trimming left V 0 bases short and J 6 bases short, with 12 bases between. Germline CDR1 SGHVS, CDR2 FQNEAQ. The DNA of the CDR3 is TGTGCCAGCAGCTTAGCGGGGGGAACGGGCAATGAGCAGTTCTTC. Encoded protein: CASSLAGGTGNEQFF.

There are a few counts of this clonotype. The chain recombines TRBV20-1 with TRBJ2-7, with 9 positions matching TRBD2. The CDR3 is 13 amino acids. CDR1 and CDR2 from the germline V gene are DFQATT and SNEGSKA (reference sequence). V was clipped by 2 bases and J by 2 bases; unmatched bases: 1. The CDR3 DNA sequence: TGCAGTGCTAGACTAGCGGGAACCTACGAGCAGTACTTC. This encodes CSARLAGTYEQYF.

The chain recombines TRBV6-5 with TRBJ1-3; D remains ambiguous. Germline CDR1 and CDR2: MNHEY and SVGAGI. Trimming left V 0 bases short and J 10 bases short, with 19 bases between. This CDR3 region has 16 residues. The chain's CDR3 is CASSYSTISPGMTIYF. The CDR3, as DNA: TGTGCCAGCAGTTACTCAACCATCTCTCCGGGTATGACCATATATTTT.

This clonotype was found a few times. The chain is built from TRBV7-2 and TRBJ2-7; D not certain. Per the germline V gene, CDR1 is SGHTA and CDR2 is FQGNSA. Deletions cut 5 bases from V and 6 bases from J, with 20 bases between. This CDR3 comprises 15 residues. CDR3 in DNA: TGTGCCAGCAGCACAGCCGGGCAGCCCCACTCCGAGCAGTACTTC. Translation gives CASSTAGQPHSEQYF.

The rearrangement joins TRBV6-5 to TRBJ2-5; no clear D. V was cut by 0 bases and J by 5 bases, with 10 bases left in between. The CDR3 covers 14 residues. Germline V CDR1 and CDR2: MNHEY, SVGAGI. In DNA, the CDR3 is TGTGCCAGCAGTTACTCCCGTGGTGGGGAGACCCAGTACTTC. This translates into CASSYSRGGETQYF.

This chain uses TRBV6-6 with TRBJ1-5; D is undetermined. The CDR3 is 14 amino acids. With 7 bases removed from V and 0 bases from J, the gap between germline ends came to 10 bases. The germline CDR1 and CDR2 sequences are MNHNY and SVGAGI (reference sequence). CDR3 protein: CASTSGYSNQPQHF. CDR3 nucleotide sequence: TGTGCCAGCACAAGCGGATATAGCAATCAGCCCCAGCATTTT.

CDR3 DNA: TGTGCCAGCAGCGTAGATATGTCTACCCAAAACATTCAGTACTTC. Its translation is CASSVDMSTQNIQYF. V gene TRBV9 combines with J gene TRBJ2-4, with D unclear. Per the germline V gene, CDR1 is SGDLS and CDR2 is YYNGEE. The CDR3 spans 15 residues. The ends were cut back, 0 bases at V and 5 bases at J, with 12 bases in the middle.

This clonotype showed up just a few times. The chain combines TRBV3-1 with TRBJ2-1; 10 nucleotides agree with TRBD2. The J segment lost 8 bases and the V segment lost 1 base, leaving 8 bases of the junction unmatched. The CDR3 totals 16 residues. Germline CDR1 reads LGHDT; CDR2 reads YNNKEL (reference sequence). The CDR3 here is CASSQVRGLARHEQFF. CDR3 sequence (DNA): TGTGCCAGCAGCCAAGTCCGGGGACTAGCGAGGCATGAGCAGTTCTTC.

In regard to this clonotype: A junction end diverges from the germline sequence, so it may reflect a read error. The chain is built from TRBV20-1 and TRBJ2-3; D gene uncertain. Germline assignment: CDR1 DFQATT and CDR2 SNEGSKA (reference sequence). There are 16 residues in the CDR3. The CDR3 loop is CSARQFEVFHTDMQYF. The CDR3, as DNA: TGCAGTGCTAGACAATTTGAGGTTTTCCACACAGATATGCAGTATTTT.

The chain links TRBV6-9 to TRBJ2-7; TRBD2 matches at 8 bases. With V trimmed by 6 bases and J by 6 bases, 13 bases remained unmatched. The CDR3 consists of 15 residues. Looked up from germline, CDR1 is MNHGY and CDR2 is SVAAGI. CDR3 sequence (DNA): TGTGCCAGCAGAAAGCGGGGGAGCGGGGACCTCGAGCAGTACTTC. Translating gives CASRKRGSGDLEQYF.

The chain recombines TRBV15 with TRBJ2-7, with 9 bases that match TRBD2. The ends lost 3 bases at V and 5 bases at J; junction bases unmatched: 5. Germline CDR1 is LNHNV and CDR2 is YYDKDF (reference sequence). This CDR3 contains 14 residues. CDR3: CATSRGTSPDEQYF. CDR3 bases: TGTGCCACCAGCAGGGGGACTAGCCCAGACGAGCAGTACTTC.

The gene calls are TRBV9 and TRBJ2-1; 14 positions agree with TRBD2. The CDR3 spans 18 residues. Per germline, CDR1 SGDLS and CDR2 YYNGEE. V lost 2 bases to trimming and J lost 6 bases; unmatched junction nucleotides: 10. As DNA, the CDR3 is TGTGCCAGCAGCGTCCCGGGGACTAGCGGGAGCCCCCTCAATGAGCAGTTCTTC. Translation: CASSVPGTSGSPLNEQFF.

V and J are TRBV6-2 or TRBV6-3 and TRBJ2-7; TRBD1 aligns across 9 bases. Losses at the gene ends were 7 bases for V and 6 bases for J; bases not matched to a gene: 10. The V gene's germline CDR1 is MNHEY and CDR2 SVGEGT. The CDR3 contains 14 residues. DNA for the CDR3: TGTGCCAGCAATCCGGGACAGGGTTCGTCCGAGCAGTACTTC. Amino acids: CASNPGQGSSEQYF.

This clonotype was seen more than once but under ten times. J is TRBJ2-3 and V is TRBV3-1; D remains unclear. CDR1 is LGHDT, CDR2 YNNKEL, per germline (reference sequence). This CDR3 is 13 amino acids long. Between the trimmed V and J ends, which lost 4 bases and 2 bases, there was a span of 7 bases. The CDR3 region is CASSPYSTDTQYF. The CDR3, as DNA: TGTGCCAGCAGCCCTTACTCCACAGATACGCAGTATTTT.

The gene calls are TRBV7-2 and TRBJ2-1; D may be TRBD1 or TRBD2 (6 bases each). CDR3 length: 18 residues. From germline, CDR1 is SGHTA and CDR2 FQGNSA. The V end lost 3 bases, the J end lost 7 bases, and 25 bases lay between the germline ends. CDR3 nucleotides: TGTGCCAGCAGCTTGGCCCCCCAGGGTAGCAGGAGGGGGAATGAGCAGTTCTTC. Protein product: CASSLAPQGSRRGNEQFF.

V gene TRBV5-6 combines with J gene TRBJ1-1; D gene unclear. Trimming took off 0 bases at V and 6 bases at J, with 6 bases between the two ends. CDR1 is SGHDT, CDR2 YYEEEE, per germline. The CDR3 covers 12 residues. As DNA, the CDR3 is TGTGCCAGCAGCTTGGAGCGGGCTGAAGCTTTCTTT. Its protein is CASSLERAEAFF.

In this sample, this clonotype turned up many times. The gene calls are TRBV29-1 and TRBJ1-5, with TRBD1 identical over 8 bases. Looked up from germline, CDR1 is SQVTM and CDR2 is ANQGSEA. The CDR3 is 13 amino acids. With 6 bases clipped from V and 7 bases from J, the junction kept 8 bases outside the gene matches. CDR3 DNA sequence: TGCAGCGTAGCGACAGGGGTAGACCAGCCCCAGCATTTT. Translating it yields CSVATGVDQPQHF.

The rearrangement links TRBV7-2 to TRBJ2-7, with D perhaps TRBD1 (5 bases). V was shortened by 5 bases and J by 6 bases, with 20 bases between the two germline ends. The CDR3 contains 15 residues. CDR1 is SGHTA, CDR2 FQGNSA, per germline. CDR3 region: CASSRPGRDAGEQYF. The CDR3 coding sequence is TGTGCCAGCAGCCGCCCGGGCAGGGATGCAGGCGAGCAGTACTTC. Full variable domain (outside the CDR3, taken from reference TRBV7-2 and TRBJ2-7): GAGVSQSPSNKVTEKGKDVELRCDPISGHTALYWYRQSLGQGLEFLIYFQGNSAPDKSGLPSDRFSAERTGGSVSTLTIQRTQQEDSAVYLCASSRPGRDAGEQYFGPGTRLTVT.

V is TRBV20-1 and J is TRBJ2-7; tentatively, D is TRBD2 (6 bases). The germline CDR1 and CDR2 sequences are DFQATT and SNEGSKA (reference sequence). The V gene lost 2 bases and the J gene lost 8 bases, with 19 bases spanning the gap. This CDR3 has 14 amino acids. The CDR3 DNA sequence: TGCAGTGCTAGACAATCCGGGACTCGGGTGAAGCAGTACTTC. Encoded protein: CSARQSGTRVKQYF.

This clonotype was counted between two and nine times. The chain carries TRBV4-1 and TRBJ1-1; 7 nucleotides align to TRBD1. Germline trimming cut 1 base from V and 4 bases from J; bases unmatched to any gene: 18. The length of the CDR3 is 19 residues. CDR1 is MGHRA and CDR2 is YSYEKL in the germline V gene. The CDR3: CASSQVGQAQGVRGTEAFF. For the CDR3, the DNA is TGCGCCAGCAGCCAAGTAGGACAGGCACAGGGTGTTAGAGGCACTGAAGCTTTCTTT.